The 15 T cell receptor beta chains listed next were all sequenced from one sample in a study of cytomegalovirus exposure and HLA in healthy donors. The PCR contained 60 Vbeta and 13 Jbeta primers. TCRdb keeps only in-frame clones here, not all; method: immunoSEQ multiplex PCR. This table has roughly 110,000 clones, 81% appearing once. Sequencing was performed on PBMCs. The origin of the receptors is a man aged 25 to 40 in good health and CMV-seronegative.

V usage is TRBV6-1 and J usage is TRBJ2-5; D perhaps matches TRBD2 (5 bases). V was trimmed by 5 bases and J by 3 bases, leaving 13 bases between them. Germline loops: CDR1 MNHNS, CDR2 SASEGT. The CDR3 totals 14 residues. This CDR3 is CASSYGTGKETQYF. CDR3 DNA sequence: TGTGCCAGCAGTTATGGAACGGGAAAAGAGACCCAGTACTTC.

CDR3 residues: CSARGVAPQFF. CDR3 nucleotide sequence: TGCAGTGCTAGAGGGGTAGCCCCTCAGTTCTTC. This chain joins TRBV20-1 and TRBJ2-1, with D unclear. Germline V gene lookup returns CDR1 DFQATT and CDR2 SNEGSKA (reference sequence). V lost 1 base to trimming and J lost 13 bases, with 11 bases between them. The CDR3 runs 11 residues.

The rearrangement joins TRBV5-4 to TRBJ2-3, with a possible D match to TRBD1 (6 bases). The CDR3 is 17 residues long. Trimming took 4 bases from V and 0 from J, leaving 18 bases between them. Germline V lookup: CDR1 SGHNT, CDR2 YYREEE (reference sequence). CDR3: CASSTKTGTTSTDTQYF. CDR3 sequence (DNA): TGTGCCAGCAGCACAAAGACAGGAACGACTAGCACAGATACGCAGTATTTT.

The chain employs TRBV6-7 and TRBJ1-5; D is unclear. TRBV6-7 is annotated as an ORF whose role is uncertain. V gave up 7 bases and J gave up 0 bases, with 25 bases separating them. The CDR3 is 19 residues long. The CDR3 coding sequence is TGTGCCAGCAAAATCCTGGGCCTCCTCGCGTTCTATAGCAATCAGCCCCAGCATTTT. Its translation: CASKILGLLAFYSNQPQHF.

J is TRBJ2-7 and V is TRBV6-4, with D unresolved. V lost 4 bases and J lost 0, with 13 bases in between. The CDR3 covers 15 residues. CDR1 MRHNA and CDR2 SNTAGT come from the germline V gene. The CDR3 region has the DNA TGTGCCAGCAGTGCCGAAGCGTCGAGCTCCTACGAGCAGTACTTC. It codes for CASSAEASSSYEQYF.

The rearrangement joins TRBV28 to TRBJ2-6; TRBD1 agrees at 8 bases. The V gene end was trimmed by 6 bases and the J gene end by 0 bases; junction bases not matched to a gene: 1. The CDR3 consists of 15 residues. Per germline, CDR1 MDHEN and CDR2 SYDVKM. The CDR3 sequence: CASRDRGSGANVLTF. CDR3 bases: TGTGCCAGCAGAGACAGGGGCTCTGGGGCCAACGTCCTGACTTTC.

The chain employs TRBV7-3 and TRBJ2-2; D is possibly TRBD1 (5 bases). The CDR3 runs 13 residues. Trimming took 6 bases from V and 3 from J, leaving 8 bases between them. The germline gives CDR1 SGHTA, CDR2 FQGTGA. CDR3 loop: CASRPTDTGELFF. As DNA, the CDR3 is TGTGCCAGCAGACCGACAGACACCGGGGAGCTGTTTTTT.

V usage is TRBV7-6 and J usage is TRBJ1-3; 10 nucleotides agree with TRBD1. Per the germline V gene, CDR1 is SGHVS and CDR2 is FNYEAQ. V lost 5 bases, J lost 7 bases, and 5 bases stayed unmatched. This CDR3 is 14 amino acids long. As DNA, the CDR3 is TGTGCCAGCAGCCCGAAGACAGGGGGCAACACCATATATTTT. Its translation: CASSPKTGGNTIYF.

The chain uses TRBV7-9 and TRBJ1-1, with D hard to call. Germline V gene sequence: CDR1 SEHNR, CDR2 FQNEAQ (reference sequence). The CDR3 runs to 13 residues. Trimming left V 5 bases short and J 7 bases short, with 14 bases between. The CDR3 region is CASSPAWENEAFF. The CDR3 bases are TGTGCCAGCAGCCCAGCCTGGGAGAATGAAGCTTTCTTT.

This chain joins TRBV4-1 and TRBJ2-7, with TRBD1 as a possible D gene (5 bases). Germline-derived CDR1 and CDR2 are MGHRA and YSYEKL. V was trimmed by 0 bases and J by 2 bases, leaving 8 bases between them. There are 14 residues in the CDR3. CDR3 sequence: CASSQDDRAYEQYF. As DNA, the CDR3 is TGCGCCAGCAGCCAAGATGACAGAGCCTACGAGCAGTACTTC.

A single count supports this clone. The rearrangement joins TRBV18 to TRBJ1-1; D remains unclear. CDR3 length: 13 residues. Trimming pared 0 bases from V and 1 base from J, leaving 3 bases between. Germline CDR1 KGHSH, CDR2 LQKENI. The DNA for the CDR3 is TGTGCCAGCTCACCACCGGCGAACACTGAAGCTTTCTTT. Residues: CASSPPANTEAFF.

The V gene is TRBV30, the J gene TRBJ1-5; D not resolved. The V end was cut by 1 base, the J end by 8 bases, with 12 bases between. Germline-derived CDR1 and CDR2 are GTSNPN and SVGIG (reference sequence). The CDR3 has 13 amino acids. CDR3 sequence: CAWSERVAEPQHF. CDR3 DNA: TGTGCCTGGAGTGAGCGTGTAGCTGAGCCCCAGCATTTT.

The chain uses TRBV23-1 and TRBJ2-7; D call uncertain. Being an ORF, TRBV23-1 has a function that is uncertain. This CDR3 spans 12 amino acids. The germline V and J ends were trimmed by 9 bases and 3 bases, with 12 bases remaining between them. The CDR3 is CARVIRIYEQYF. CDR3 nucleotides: TGCGCCAGAGTAATCAGGATCTACGAGCAGTACTTC.

DNA for the CDR3: TGTGCCGCGGGTCACCAAGCCCATCAGCCCCAGCATTTT. This codes for CAAGHQAHQPQHF. The V call is TRBV27, the J call TRBJ1-5, with D hard to call. Per germline, CDR1 MNHEY and CDR2 SMNVEV (reference sequence). With 11 bases removed from V and 5 bases from J, the gap between germline ends came to 16 bases. The CDR3 loop spans 13 amino acids.

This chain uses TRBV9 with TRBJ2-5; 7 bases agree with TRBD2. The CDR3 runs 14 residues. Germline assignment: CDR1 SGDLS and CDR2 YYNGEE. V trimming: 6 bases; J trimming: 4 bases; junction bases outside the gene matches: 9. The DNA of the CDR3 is TGTGCCAGCAACCCGCGGGGGATTGCAGAGACCCAGTACTTC. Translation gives CASNPRGIAETQYF.